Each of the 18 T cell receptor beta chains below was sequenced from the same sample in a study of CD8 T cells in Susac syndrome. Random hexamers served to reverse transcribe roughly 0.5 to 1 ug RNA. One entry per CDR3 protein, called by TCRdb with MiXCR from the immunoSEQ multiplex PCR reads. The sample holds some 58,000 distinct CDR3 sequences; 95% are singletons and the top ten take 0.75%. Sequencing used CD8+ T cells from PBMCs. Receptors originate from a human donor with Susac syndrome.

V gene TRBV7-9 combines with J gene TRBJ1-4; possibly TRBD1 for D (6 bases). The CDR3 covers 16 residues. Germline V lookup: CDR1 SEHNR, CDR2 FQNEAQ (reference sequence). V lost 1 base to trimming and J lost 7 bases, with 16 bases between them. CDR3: CASSLGQEGFFEKLFF. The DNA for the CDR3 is TGTGCCAGCAGCTTAGGACAGGAGGGGTTCTTTGAAAAACTGTTTTTT.

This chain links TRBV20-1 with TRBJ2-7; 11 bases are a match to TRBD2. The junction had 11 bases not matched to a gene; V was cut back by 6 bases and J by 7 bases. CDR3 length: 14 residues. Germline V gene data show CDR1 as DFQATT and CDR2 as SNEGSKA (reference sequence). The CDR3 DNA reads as TGCAGTGCCCGACTAGCGGGGCTGCCCTTGGAGCAGTACTTC. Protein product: CSARLAGLPLEQYF.

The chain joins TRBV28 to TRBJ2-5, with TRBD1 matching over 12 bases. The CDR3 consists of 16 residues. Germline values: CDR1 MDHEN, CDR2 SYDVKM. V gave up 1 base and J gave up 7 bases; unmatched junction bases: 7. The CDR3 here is CASSLSGTGGGGTQYF. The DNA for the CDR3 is TGTGCCAGCAGTTTATCCGGGACAGGGGGCGGCGGGACCCAGTACTTC.

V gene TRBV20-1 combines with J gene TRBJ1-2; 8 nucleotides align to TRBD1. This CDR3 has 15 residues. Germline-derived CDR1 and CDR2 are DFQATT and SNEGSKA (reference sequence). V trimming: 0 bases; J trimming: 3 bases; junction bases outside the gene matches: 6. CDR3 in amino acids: CSARDGQGGHYGYTF. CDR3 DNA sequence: TGCAGTGCTAGAGACGGACAGGGAGGGCACTATGGCTACACCTTC.

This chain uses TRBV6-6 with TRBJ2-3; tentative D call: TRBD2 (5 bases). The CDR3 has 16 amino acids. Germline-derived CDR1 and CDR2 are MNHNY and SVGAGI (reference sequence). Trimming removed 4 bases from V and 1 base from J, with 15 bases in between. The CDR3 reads CASSSYREGRTDTQYF. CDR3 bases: TGTGCCAGCAGTTCCTACAGAGAGGGTCGCACAGATACGCAGTATTTT.

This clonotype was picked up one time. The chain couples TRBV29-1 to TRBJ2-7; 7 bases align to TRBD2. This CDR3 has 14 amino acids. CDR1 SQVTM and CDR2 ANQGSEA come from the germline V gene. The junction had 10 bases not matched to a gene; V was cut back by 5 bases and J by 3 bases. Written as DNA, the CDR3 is TGCAGCGTTAGCGGGGCGCGGTTCAGCTACGAGCAGTACTTC. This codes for CSVSGARFSYEQYF.

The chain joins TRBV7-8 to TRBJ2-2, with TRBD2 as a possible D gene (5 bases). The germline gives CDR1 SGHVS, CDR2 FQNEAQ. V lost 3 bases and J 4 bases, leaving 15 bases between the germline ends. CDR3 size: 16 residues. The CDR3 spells CASSLNRERRTGELFF. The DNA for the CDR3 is TGTGCCAGCAGCTTGAACCGGGAACGCCGCACCGGGGAGCTGTTTTTT.

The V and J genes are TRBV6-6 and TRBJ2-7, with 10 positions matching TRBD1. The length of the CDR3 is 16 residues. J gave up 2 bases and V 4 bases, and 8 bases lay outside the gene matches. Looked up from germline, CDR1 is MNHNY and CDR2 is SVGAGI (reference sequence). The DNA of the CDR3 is TGTGCCAGCAGTTGGATCCGGGACAGGGGAACCTACGAGCAGTACTTC. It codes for CASSWIRDRGTYEQYF.

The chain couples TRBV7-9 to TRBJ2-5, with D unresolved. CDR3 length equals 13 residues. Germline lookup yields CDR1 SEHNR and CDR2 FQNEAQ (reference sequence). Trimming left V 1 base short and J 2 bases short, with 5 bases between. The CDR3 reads CASSLVSQETQYF. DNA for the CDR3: TGTGCCAGCAGCTTAGTGTCGCAAGAGACCCAGTACTTC. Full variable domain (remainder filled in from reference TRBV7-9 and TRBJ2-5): DTGVSQNPRHKITKRGQNVTFRCDPISEHNRLYWYRQTLGQGPEFLTYFQNEAQLEKSRLLSDRFSAERPKGSFSTLEIQRTEQGDSAMYLCASSLVSQETQYFGPGTRLLVL.

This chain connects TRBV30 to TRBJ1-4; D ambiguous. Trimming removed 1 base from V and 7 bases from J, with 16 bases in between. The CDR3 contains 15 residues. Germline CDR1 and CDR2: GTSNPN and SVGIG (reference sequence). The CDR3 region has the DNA TGTGCCTGGAGTGCATGTCCGGGGTGTCTTGAAAAACTGTTTTTT. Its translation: CAWSACPGCLEKLFF.

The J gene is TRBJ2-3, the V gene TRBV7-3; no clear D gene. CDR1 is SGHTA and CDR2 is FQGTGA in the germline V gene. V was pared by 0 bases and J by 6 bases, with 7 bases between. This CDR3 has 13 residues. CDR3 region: CASSLTSWDTQYF. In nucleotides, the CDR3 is TGTGCCAGCAGCTTAACCTCTTGGGATACGCAGTATTTT. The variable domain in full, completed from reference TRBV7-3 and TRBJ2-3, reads GAGVSQTPSNKVTEKGKYVELRCDPISGHTALYWYRQSLGQGPEFLIYFQGTGAADDSGLPNDRFFAVRPEGSVSTLKIQRTERGDSAVYLCASSLTSWDTQYFGPGTRLTVL.

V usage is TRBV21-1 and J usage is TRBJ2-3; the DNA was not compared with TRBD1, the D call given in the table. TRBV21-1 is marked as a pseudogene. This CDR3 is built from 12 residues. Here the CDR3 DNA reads TGTGCCAGCAGAGGGCGACGAGTGGCGCAGTATTTT. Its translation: CASRGRRVAQYF.

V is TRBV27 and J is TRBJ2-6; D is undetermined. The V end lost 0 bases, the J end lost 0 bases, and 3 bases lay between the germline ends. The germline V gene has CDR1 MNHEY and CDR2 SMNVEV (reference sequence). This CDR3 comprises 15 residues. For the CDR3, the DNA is TGTGCCAGCAGTTTATCGATCTCTGGGGCCAACGTCCTGACTTTC. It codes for CASSLSISGANVLTF.

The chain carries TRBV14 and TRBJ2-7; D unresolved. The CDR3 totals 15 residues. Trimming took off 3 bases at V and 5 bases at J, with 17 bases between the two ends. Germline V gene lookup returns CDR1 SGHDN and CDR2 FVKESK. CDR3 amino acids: CASSHPGPKEHEQYF. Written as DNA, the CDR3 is TGTGCCAGCAGCCACCCCGGACCTAAGGAACACGAGCAGTACTTC.

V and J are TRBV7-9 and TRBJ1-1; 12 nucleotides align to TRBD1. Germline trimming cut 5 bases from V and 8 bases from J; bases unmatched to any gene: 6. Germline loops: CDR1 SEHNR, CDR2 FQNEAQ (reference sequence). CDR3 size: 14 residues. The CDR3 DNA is TGTGCCAGCAGCCACGGGACAGGGGGCCCCGAAGCTTTCTTT. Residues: CASSHGTGGPEAFF.

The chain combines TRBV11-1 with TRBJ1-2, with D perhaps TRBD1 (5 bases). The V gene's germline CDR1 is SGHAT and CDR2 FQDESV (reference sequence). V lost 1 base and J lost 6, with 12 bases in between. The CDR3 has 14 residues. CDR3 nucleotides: TGTGCCAGCAGCTTAGGATCCGGGGCTCATGGCTACACCTTC. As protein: CASSLGSGAHGYTF.

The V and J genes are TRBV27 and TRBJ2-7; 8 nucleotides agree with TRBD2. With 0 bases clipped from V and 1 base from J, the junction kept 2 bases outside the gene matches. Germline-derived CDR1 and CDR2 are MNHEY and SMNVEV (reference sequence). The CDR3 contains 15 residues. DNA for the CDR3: TGTGCCAGCAGTTTATCTAGCGGGGTATCCTACGAGCAGTACTTC. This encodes CASSLSSGVSYEQYF.

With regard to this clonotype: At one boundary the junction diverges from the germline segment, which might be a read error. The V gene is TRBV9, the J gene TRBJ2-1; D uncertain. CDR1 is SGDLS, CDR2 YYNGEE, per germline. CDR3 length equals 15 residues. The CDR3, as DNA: TGTGCCAGCAGCGTAGAGGCTAGTCCCTACCATGAGCAGTTCTTC. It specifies CASSVEASPYHEQFF.